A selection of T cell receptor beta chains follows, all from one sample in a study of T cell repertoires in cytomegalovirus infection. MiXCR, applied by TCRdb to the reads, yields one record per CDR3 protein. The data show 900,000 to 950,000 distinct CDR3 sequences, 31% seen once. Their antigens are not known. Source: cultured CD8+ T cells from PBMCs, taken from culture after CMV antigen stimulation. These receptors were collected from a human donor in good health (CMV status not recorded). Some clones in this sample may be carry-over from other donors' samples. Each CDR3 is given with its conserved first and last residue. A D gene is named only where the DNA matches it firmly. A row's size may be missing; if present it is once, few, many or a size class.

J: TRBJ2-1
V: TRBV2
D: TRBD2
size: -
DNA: TGTGCCAGCAGTGGACCGACTAGCGGGGGGGACCATGAGCAGTTCTTC
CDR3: CASSGPTSGGDHEQFF

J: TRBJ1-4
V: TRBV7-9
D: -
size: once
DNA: TGTGCCAGCGCGGACAGCGGTGAAAAACTGTTTTTT
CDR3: CASADSGEKLFF

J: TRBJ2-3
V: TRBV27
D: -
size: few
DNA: TGTGCCAGCAGTTTGGCCCGGGCGTGGACAGATACGCAGTATTTT
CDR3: CASSLARAWTDTQYF

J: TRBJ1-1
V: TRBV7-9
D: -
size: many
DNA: TGTGCCAGCAGCTACGGAGGAGATGAAGCTTTCTTT
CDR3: CASSYGGDEAFF

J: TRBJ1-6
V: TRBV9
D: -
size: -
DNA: TGTGCCAGCAGCTACACCCCAGTGGGGAATTCACCCCTCCACTTT
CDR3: CASSYTPVGNSPLHF

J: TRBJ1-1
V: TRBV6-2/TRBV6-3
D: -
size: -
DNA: TGTGCCAGCAGACCCGAAGGTGGGGCGAACACTGAAGCTTTCTTT
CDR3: CASRPEGGANTEAFF

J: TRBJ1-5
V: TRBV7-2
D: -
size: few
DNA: TGTGCCAGCGGAACCACAGGGTTTAGCAATCAGCCCCAGCATTTT
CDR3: CASGTTGFSNQPQHF

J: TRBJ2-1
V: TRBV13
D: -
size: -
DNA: TGTGCCAGCAGCTTATACGGGAAGGAGCAGTTCTTC
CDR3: CASSLYGKEQFF

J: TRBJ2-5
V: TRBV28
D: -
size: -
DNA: TGTGCCAGCACCAACCAGCCGGAGGGAGGAGAGGAGACCCAGTACTTC
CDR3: CASTNQPEGGEETQYF

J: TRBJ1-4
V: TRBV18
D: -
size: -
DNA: TGTGCCAGCTCAGCGCCGGGACTCCTGGAAAAACTGTTTTTT
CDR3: CASSAPGLLEKLFF

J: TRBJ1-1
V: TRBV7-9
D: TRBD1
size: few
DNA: TGTGCCAGCAGCATTCCAGGGGGGGGCACTGAAGCTTTCTTT
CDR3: CASSIPGGGTEAFF

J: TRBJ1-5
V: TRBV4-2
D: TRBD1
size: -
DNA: TGTGCCAGCAGCCCCACGACAGGGTTTGGTATTCAGCCCCAGCATTTT
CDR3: CASSPTTGFGIQPQHF

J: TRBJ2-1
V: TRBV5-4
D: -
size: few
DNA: TGTGCCAGCAGCGCGGACCTCTTAGGCGATGAGCAGTTCTTC
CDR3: CASSADLLGDEQFF

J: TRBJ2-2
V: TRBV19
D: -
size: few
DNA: TGTGCCAGTAGTCTTCTAGCTCCCGGGGAGCTGTTTTTT
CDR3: CASSLLAPGELFF

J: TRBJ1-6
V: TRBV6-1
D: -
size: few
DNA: TGTGCCAGCACTCCTATCTATAATTCACCCCTCCACTTT
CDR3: CASTPIYNSPLHF

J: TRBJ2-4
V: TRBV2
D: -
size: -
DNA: TGTGCCAGCAGTCTCAGCAAGGTAGCCAAAAACATTCAGTACTTC
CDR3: CASSLSKVAKNIQYF

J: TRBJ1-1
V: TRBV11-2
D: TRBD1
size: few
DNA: TGTGCCAGCAGTCCCGGGACAGGGTTTGCAGCTTTCTTT
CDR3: CASSPGTGFAAFF

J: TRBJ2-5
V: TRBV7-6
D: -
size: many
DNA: TGTGCCAGCAGCGATTCCGGAGAGACCCAGTACTTC
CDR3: CASSDSGETQYF

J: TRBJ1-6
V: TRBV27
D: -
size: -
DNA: TGTGCCAGCAGTTTCGGGGGCGCGGGTTCACCCCTCCACTTT
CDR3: CASSFGGAGSPLHF

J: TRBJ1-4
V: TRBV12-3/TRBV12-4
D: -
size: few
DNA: TGTGCCAGCAGTCCTCACAGGGAGGAAAAACTGTTTTTT
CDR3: CASSPHREEKLFF

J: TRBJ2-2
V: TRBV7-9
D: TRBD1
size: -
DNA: TGTGCCAACAGCCCGGACAGGGGATTCGGCGGGGAGCTGTTTTTT
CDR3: CANSPDRGFGGELFF

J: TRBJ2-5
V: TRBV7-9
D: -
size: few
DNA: TGTGCCAGCAGCGCCCGCCAAGAGACCCAGTACTTC
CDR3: CASSARQETQYF

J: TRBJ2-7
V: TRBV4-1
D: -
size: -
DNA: TGCGCCAGCAGCCAAGATTACAGCTCAGCCTCCTACGAGCAGTACTTC
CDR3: CASSQDYSSASYEQYF

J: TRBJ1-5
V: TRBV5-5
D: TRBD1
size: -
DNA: TGTGCCAGCAGCTTGACCGTTCCGGACAGGGGGCCTCAGCCCCAGCATTTT
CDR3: CASSLTVPDRGPQPQHF

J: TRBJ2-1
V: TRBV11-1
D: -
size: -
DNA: TGTGCCAGCAGCTCGGCCCATGAGCAGTTCTTC
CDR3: CASSSAHEQFF

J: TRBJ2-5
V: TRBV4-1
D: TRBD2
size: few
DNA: TGCGCCAGCAGCCAGGGGGGGGTGACCCAGTACTTC
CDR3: CASSQGGVTQYF

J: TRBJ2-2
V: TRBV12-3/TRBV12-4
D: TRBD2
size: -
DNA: TGTGCCAGCAGTTTTTTAACTAGCGGGTACTATAACACCGGGGAGCTGTTTTTT
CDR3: CASSFLTSGYYNTGELFF

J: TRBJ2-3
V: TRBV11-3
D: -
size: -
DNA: TGTGCCAGCAGCTTAGATTCAAGCGGGACAGATACGCAGTATTTT
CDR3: CASSLDSSGTDTQYF

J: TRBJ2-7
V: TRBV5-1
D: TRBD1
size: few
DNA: TGCGCCAGCGCTGTCGGGACAGGAGCCTACGAGCAGTACTTC
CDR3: CASAVGTGAYEQYF

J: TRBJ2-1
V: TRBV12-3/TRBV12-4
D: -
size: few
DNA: TGTGCCAGCAGCTCAACTGTTGCGGGTGAGCAGTTCTTC
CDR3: CASSSTVAGEQFF

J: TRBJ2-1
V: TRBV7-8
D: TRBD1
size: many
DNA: TGTGCCAGCAGCTCAAGCCGGGACAGGGTTTACAATGAGCAGTTCTTC
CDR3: CASSSSRDRVYNEQFF

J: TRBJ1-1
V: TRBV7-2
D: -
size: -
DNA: TGTGTCAGCAGCCCGAGGGCTGAAGCTTTCTTT
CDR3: CVSSPRAEAFF

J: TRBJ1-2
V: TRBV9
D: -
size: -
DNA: TGTGCCAGCAGCGCCCGGGTCTATGGCTACACCTTC
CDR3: CASSARVYGYTF

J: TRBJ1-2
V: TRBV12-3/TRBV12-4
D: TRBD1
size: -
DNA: TGTGCCAGCAGTCTATCCTTCACCGGGACAGGGATTGGCTACACCTTC
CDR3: CASSLSFTGTGIGYTF

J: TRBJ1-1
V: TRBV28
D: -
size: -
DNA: TGTGCCAGCAGTTTGGGGGTGGGGATCAGGACTGAAGCTTTCTTT
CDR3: CASSLGVGIRTEAFF

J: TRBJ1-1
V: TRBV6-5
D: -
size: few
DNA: TGTGCCAGCGAGGGGGGCACTGAAGCTTTCTTT
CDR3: CASEGGTEAFF

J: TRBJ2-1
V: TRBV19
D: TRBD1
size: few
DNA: TGTGCCAGTAGTCGGTCTTTAGGGGGCATAACCCACAATGAGCAGTTCTTC
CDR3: CASSRSLGGITHNEQFF

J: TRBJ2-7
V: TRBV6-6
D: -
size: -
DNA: TGTGCCAGCAGTTACCGGAGGGACAATTCCTCCTACGAGCAGTACTTC
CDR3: CASSYRRDNSSYEQYF

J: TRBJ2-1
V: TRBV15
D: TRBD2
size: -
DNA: TGTGCCACCAGCATATCCGGGACTAGAGTTCACAATGAGCAGTTCTTC
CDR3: CATSISGTRVHNEQFF

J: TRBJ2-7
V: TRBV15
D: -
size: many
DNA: TGTGCCACCAGCAGAGATTGGAGGGAGCAGTACTTC
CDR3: CATSRDWREQYF

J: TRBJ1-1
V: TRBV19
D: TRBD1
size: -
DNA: TGTGCCAGTCGGGGGGACGGGACAGCTGTCGAAGCTTTCTTT
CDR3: CASRGDGTAVEAFF

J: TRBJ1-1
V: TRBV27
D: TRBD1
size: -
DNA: TGTGCCAGCAGTTTACCAGACAGGGGAAGGAAGGCTTTCTTT
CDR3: CASSLPDRGRKAFF

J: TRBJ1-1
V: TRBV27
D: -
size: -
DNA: TGTGCCAGCAGTAACAGCCCGAACACTGAAGCTTTCTTT
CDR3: CASSNSPNTEAFF

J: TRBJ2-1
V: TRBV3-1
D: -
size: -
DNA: TGTGCCAGCATCCAAGAAAACAGTCCCCGCTCCTACAATGAGCAGTTCTTC
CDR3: CASIQENSPRSYNEQFF

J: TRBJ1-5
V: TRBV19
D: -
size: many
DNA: TGTGCCAGTAGCCGACAGGTAGGAAGCAATCAGCCCCAGCATTTT
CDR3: CASSRQVGSNQPQHF

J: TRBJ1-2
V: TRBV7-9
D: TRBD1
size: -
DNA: TGTGCCAGCAGCCCCCAGGGGGGGCCGCGCAATTGGGGCTACACCTTC
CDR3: CASSPQGGPRNWGYTF

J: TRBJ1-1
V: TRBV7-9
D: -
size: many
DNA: TGTGCCAGCAAGAGCGGGGTGGCAGCAAGGAACACTGAAGCTTTCTTT
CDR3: CASKSGVAARNTEAFF